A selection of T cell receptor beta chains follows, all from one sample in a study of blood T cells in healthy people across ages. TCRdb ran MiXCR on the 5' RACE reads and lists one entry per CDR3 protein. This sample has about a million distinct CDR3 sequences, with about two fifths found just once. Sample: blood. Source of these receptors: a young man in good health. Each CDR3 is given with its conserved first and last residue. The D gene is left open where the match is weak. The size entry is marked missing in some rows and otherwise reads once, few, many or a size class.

CASNTDPNDRAPDTQYF,TGTGCCAGCAACACAGATCCTAATGACAGGGCACCAGATACGCAGTATTTT,TRBD1,17,TRBV9,NA,TRBJ2-3
CASSTREGLKRETQYF,TGCGCCAGCAGCACCCGGGAGGGGTTAAAGAGGGAGACCCAGTACTTC,TRBD2,16,TRBV4-1,NA,TRBJ2-5
CASSPADTIYF,TGTGCCAGCAGTCCGGCGGACACCATATATTTT,NA,11,TRBV12-3/TRBV12-4,NA,TRBJ1-3
CAIRGTGGLTEAFF,TGTGCCATCAGGGGGACAGGTGGCCTCACTGAAGCTTTCTTT,TRBD1,14,TRBV10-3,few,TRBJ1-1
CASSSSPGQGMPDTQYF,TGTGCCAGCAGTTCCTCTCCGGGACAGGGGATGCCAGATACGCAGTATTTT,TRBD1,17,TRBV12-3/TRBV12-4,few,TRBJ2-3
CASSFTAGGTDTQYF,TGCGCCAGCAGCTTTACAGCGGGGGGCACAGATACGCAGTATTTT,TRBD2,15,TRBV5-1,NA,TRBJ2-3
CASSETRQGGYGYTF,TGTGCCAGCAGTGAAACCCGACAGGGGGGGTATGGCTACACCTTC,TRBD1,15,TRBV2,few,TRBJ1-2
CSATGVGAFF,TGCAGTGCTACAGGGGTAGGCGCTTTCTTT,NA,10,TRBV20-1,few,TRBJ1-1
CSVRQGSPSYEQYF,TGCAGCGTCCGACAGGGGTCCCCCTCCTACGAGCAGTACTTC,TRBD1,14,TRBV29-1,few,TRBJ2-7
CASRGGRTGVTSNNEQFF,TGTGCCAGCAGGGGGGGGAGGACAGGGGTGACCTCAAACAATGAGCAGTTCTTC,TRBD1,18,TRBV12-3/TRBV12-4,NA,TRBJ2-1
CASSYGGFTYNEQFF,TGTGCCAGCAGTTACGGGGGATTTACCTACAATGAGCAGTTCTTC,NA,15,TRBV6-5,NA,TRBJ2-1
CASSQGGSFQETQYF,TGTGCCAGCAGCCAAGGCGGCTCGTTCCAAGAGACCCAGTACTTC,NA,15,TRBV3-1,few,TRBJ2-5
CASSLYGGEGTGELFF,TGTGCCAGCAGTTTGTACGGGGGCGAAGGGACCGGGGAGCTGTTTTTT,NA,16,TRBV27,NA,TRBJ2-2
CASSSPGILSASQHF,TGTGCCAGCAGTTCCCCCGGGATTCTATCAGCGTCCCAGCATTTT,NA,15,TRBV28,NA,TRBJ1-5